One TCR beta chain is described in this entry. The specificity of this receptor is unknown. It has no much larger one-base neighbor in the sample; base qualities were not kept. The study was a case-control design nested within a healthcare worker cohort in London, UK, with weekly nasopharyngeal swab PCR tests and blood sampling. Healthcare workers were recruited between 23 and 31 March 2020, during the week of the UK lockdown, and were followed weekly for up to roughly 15 weeks. This record comes from a study of early T cells in non-severe SARS-CoV-2 infection (dated by TCRdb to the early 2020s). The study in broad terms: Bulk RNA from unsorted whole blood was used for TCR sequencing, so alpha and beta chains could not be paired. Beyond this particular receptor, the publication reports: VDJdb matching was skewed toward anti-spike CD8 responses and likely underestimated virus-specific expansions by missing private and CD4 specificities.

The library was generated by 5' RACE. TCRdb records NextSeq 500 as the sequencer. Unique molecular identifiers were attached to individual cDNA molecules in the TCR library protocol so that sequencing error and PCR bias could be corrected. TCR alpha and beta chains were both sequenced, and the abundances of alpha and beta sequences in each sample were closely correlated with each other. The paper's processing steps were these. Decombinator V4 was used to perform V gene, J gene and CDR3 annotation of TCR sequences. TCRs were defined as expanded if a significant change between any two time points was detected under a Poisson model with p below 0.0001. TCR abundances were normalised to the total number of TCRs sequenced per sample and expressed as counts per million. MAIT TCRs were defined by TRAV1-2 paired with TRAJ12, TRAJ20 or TRAJ33, and iNKT TCRs by TRAV10 paired with TRAJ18. VDJdb, accessed on 1 November 2021, was searched for TCRs annotated for CMV, EBV and SARS-CoV-2, and TCRs annotated for more than one antigen were excluded. The raw public reads went through TCRdb reprocessing: fastp at Q25, MiXCR clone calling, in-frame beta chains kept. Each CDR3 protein appears once, grouped with its most common genes and DNA. Here the V and J calls rest on TCRdb's processing, not on the authors' analysis. The sample contains around 57,000 distinct CDR3 sequences, around 10% of them found a single time. Of the sample, roughly a tenth is held by the ten largest clones.

From the cysteine through the phenylalanine, the CDR3 covers 16 amino acids. Just the 48-base CDR3 DNA is kept, in frame starting at base 1. V is pruned by 6 bases and J by 3 bases, leaving 10 bases of the junction without a gene match. CDR1 and CDR2, per the germline V gene, are MDHEN and SYDVKM. Here the chain combines TRBV28 and TRBJ1-3; the central 8 bases match TRBD1. The specimen sequenced was whole blood. This sequence originates from an adult who was a healthcare worker with PCR-confirmed SARS-CoV-2 infection or an uninfected control (not recorded which). The CDR3 region: CASSRPGTGLGNTIYF. Read as DNA, the sequence is TGTGCCAGCAGCCGGCCCGGGACAGGCCTTGGAAACACCATATATTTT.